This T cell receptor (beta chain) was obtained from a study of OX40 agonist ivuxolimab in advanced cancers. Looking at the study overall: Ivuxolimab, which targeted the costimulatory receptor OX40 (CD134), was an agonistic, fully human IgG2 monoclonal antibody. Partial responses occurred in three dose-escalation patients: two with cutaneous melanoma and one with hepatocellular carcinoma. Of the roughly 52 dose-escalation patients, hepatocellular carcinoma was present in approximately 20, melanoma in approximately 15, renal cell carcinoma in 9 and head and neck cancer in 9. Patients were allowed to have had prior anti-PD-1, anti-PD-L1 or anti-CTLA-4 therapy, and around 40% of the dose-escalation patients had previously received checkpoint inhibitors. Intravenous ivuxolimab was administered to patients every 2 weeks at six dose levels: 0.01, 0.1, 0.3, 1.5, 3 and 10 mg/kg. In the dose-escalation cohort, 75% to 90% of patients were male, and the mean age was roughly 56 years with a range of roughly 20 to 85. Peripheral TCRbeta sequencing aimed to test whether ivuxolimab altered TCR sequence diversity and caused clonal T-cell expansion. The monotherapy dose-escalation portion (N ≈ 50 patients) of the phase I ivuxolimab trial is reported in the paper.

Broad study findings and their caveats: The antigen specificity of the clonally expanded peripheral T cells was not determined. Low levels of normalized T-cell clonal expansion were also seen in some nonresponding patients. Partial responders in the 0.1-3.0 mg/kg groups had among the lowest normalized peripheral clonal expansion, especially among CD8+ T cells. After ivuxolimab, CD8+ T cells had more expanded clones than CD4+ T cells on average. At doses from 0.1 to 3.0 mg/kg, clonal expansion was seen in both CD4+ and CD8+ blood T cells between baseline and week 6.

To sequence the TCRbeta CDR3 region, genomic DNA was isolated from the sorted cells. The immunoSEQ Assay was used to sequence the TCRbeta CDR3 regions. This immuneACCESS table, as held by TCRdb, lists in-frame sequences with V and J called but not all clones. Of the missing ones, under half trace to an unresolved V gene in checked studies; the others have no known cause. A total of approximately 65,000 clones appear in this sample, nearly 90% of them only once. The ten most abundant clones make up 4% of the sample. With regard to this clone: This receptor's antigen is unknown. Base qualities are not provided; no much larger clone lies one nucleotide away.

The CDR1 and CDR2 encoded by the germline V gene are SGDLS and YYNGEE. V is reduced by 2 bases and J by 4 bases, leaving a spacing of 15 bases between them. Its CDR3 holds 15 amino acids, cysteine through phenylalanine. Just the 45-base CDR3 DNA is kept, in frame starting at base 1. The trial excluded patients who had a history of autoimmune disease or were on systemic immunosuppression. Peripheral blood for TCR sequencing was drawn from every dose cohort at baseline, at cycle 4 day 1 and at cycle 7 day 1. The samples were drawn from a first-in-human, open-label, multicenter phase I dose-escalation trial of ivuxolimab. The trial enrolled adults with locally advanced or metastatic head and neck squamous cell, hepatocellular, melanoma or renal cell carcinoma. Before TCR sequencing, CD4+ and CD8+ T cells were separately sorted from peripheral blood.

The material was CD4+ or CD8+ T cells sorted from blood, obtained in a trial of the OX40 agonist ivuxolimab. The chain is assembled from TRBV9 and TRBJ1-2; TRBD1 could be the D gene, as 5 bases match. This sequence was found in an adult with an advanced solid tumor such as melanoma, head and neck, liver or kidney cancer. The nucleotides are TGTGCCAGCAGCGTCCTGACAGACTATGGCTATGGCTACACCTTC. Its coded protein is CASSVLTDYGYGYTF.